This entry lists 29 T cell receptor beta chains sequenced from one sample in a study of naive and memory T cell subsets. Two oligonucleotides, mixed equimolar, formed the beta constant-region primer covering TRBC1 and TRBC2. Ligated cDNA was amplified by four rounds of PCR with nested alpha and beta constant-region primers and SP2. One entry per CDR3 protein results from TCRdb running MiXCR on the UMI-ligation and nested PCR reads. The sample consists of 100,000 to 150,000 distinct CDR3 sequences, roughly 36% of them appearing once. The sequencing sample was made of central memory CD4+ T cells from blood. These receptors were taken from a human donor in good health.

V gene TRBV6-6 combines with J gene TRBJ2-7; perhaps TRBD2 as D (5 bases). Germline V CDR1 and CDR2: MNHNY, SVGAGI (reference sequence). V shed 6 bases and J shed 6 bases, with 12 bases lying between them. CDR3 length: 12 residues. The CDR3 reads CASRDFTGEQYF. In nucleotides, the CDR3 is TGTGCCAGCAGGGACTTTACGGGCGAGCAGTACTTC.

This clonotype was seen only a few times. The CDR3 is CSASMFVDEQFF. As DNA, the CDR3 is TGCAGCGCCTCCATGTTCGTGGATGAGCAGTTCTTC. The chain is built from TRBV29-1 and TRBJ2-1; D is unresolved. The CDR3 loop spans 12 amino acids. Germline values: CDR1 SQVTM, CDR2 ANQGSEA. V lost 7 bases and J 8 bases, leaving 15 bases between the germline ends.

A single count supports this clonotype. This rearrangement joins TRBV25-1 to TRBJ1-2, with 8 bases aligning to TRBD1. V lost 3 bases to trimming and J lost 4 bases; unmatched junction nucleotides: 10. The CDR3 spans 16 residues. Germline-derived CDR1 and CDR2 are MGHDK and SYGVNS. This CDR3 reads CASSDRRGRERYGYTF. CDR3 nucleotide sequence: TGTGCCAGCAGTGACCGCAGGGGGCGAGAGCGCTATGGCTACACCTTC.

The chain joins TRBV20-1 to TRBJ1-6; D is unresolved. The germline gives CDR1 DFQATT, CDR2 SNEGSKA (reference sequence). Trimming took off 1 base at V and 2 bases at J, with 9 bases between the two ends. The CDR3 is made up of 15 amino acids. CDR3: CSARGPVAYNSPLHF. CDR3 DNA sequence: TGCAGTGCTAGAGGCCCGGTCGCCTATAATTCACCCCTCCACTTT.

The CDR3 bases are TGTGCCAGCAGTTATTCCGCGGTACTAGGAACACCGGAGGAGCTGTTTTTT. Amino acids: CASSYSAVLGTPEELFF. The V and J genes are TRBV12-3 or TRBV12-4 and TRBJ2-2, with D tentatively TRBD2 (5 bases). CDR3 length: 17 residues. The V gene lost 4 bases and the J gene lost 10 bases, with 25 bases spanning the gap.

Only a few counts were recorded for this clonotype. The chain links TRBV12-3 or TRBV12-4 to TRBJ2-7; the D is unclear. V gave up 3 bases and J gave up 7 bases, with 7 bases separating them. The CDR3 is 11 amino acids. CDR3 residues: CASSLGREQYF. The CDR3 DNA sequence: TGTGCCAGCAGTTTGGGCAGGGAGCAGTACTTC.

This clonotype came up once. Compared with germline, one end of the junction differs, possibly owing to a read error. The chain combines TRBV12-3 or TRBV12-4 with TRBJ2-1; D unclear. This CDR3 is built from 13 residues. CDR3 region: CASCLSVINEQFF. CDR3 nucleotides: TGTGCCAGCTGTTTATCGGTCATCAATGAGCAGTTCTTC.

The gene calls are TRBV12-3 or TRBV12-4 and TRBJ2-1, with D unclear. Trimming left V 3 bases short and J 5 bases short, with 8 bases between. The CDR3 consists of 13 residues. The CDR3 reads CASSFLANNEQFF. The CDR3, as DNA: TGTGCCAGCAGTTTTCTTGCTAACAATGAGCAGTTCTTC.

The chain carries TRBV6-2 or TRBV6-3 and TRBJ2-7; 12 bases are a match to TRBD2. This CDR3 has 16 residues. The germline V gene has CDR1 MNHEY and CDR2 SVGEGT. After removal of 2 bases from V and 7 bases from J, the junction contained 9 bases not matched to a gene. The CDR3: CASSYGLAGGPDEQYF. In DNA form, the CDR3 reads TGTGCCAGCAGTTACGGCCTAGCGGGAGGGCCGGATGAGCAGTACTTC.

This chain joins TRBV28 and TRBJ1-3, with D perhaps TRBD1 (6 bases). CDR3 length: 14 amino acids. Germline V gene sequence: CDR1 MDHEN, CDR2 SYDVKM. The V end was cut by 4 bases, the J end by 4 bases, with 11 bases between. Written as DNA, the CDR3 is TGTGCCAGCAGTTCAGGGGCCGTCGGAAACACCATATATTTT. Amino acids: CASSSGAVGNTIYF.

The gene calls are TRBV9 and TRBJ2-3, with D uncertain. Germline lookup yields CDR1 SGDLS and CDR2 YYNGEE. The ends were cut back, 0 bases at V and 0 bases at J, with 8 bases in the middle. The CDR3 contains 15 residues. Here the CDR3 DNA reads TGTGCCAGCAGCGTAGTCCCAAGTAGCACAGATACGCAGTATTTT. Protein sequence: CASSVVPSSTDTQYF.

The chain couples TRBV25-1 to TRBJ2-3; unclear D gene. CDR1 is MGHDK and CDR2 is SYGVNS in the germline V gene. This CDR3 is built from 16 residues. Trimming left V 1 base short and J 0 bases short, with 11 bases between. The CDR3 sequence is CASSEWLAGSTDTQYF. The CDR3 DNA follows: TGTGCCAGCAGTGAATGGTTAGCTGGGAGCACAGATACGCAGTATTTT.

This clonotype was found a few times. J is TRBJ2-7 and V is TRBV3-1; 11 bases are shared with TRBD2. J gave up 9 bases and V 3 bases, and 7 bases lay outside the gene matches. Germline V gene lookup returns CDR1 LGHDT and CDR2 YNNKEL (reference sequence). The CDR3 has 14 amino acids. Written as DNA, the CDR3 is TGTGCCAGCAGCCAGGGACTAGCGGCCCCTCGGCAGTACTTC. As protein: CASSQGLAAPRQYF.

This clonotype has more than one count but fewer than ten. V is TRBV28 and J is TRBJ1-5; D is ambiguous. There are 15 residues in the CDR3. The germline V gene has CDR1 MDHEN and CDR2 SYDVKM. Trimming removed 6 bases from V and 11 bases from J, with 23 bases in between. The chain's CDR3 is CASSERAIDRMTQHF. CDR3 sequence (DNA): TGTGCCAGCAGCGAAAGGGCGATTGATCGGATGACCCAGCATTTT.

The chain recombines TRBV20-1 with TRBJ1-3, with D hard to call. Trimming took off 5 bases at V and 0 bases at J, with 8 bases between the two ends. The CDR3 is 13 residues long. Germline CDR1 and CDR2: DFQATT and SNEGSKA (reference sequence). CDR3 region: CSAHGSSGNTIYF. The CDR3 bases are TGCAGTGCTCACGGTAGCTCTGGAAACACCATATATTTT.

This clonotype was observed a handful of times. V gene TRBV7-2 combines with J gene TRBJ2-2, with TRBD2 identical over 8 bases. There are 15 residues in the CDR3. Looked up from germline, CDR1 is SGHTA and CDR2 is FQGNSA. J lost 2 bases, V lost 6 bases, and 5 bases had no gene match. The CDR3 DNA reads TGTGCCAGCAGGATCGGGACTAGAAACACCGGGGAGCTGTTTTTT. Residues: CASRIGTRNTGELFF. Based on the CDR3 plus reference TRBV7-2 and TRBJ2-2, the full variable domain is GAGVSQSPSNKVTEKGKDVELRCDPISGHTALYWYRQSLGQGLEFLIYFQGNSAPDKSGLPSDRFSAERTGGSVSTLTIQRTQQEDSAVYLCASRIGTRNTGELFFGEGSRLTVL.

This sequence joins TRBV28 and TRBJ2-1; D not resolved. Trimming took 3 bases from V and 1 from J, leaving 10 bases between them. Germline loops: CDR1 MDHEN, CDR2 SYDVKM. The CDR3 spans 15 residues. The CDR3 spells CASSLWQESYNEQFF. The DNA for the CDR3 is TGTGCCAGCAGTTTGTGGCAGGAATCCTACAATGAGCAGTTCTTC.

The chain employs TRBV20-1 and TRBJ2-3; TRBD1 aligns across 7 bases. The J segment lost 1 base and the V segment lost 5 bases, leaving 24 bases of the junction unmatched. The germline CDR1 and CDR2 sequences are DFQATT and SNEGSKA (reference sequence). The CDR3 has 20 amino acids. For the CDR3, the DNA is TGCAGTGCTCCTGGTACCCCGGGACAGCGGAGCGTCTACCGCACAGATACGCAGTATTTT. Encoded protein: CSAPGTPGQRSVYRTDTQYF.

The V call is TRBV2, the J call TRBJ1-1, with D perhaps TRBD1 (5 bases). The germline CDR1 and CDR2 sequences are SNHLY and FYNNEI. Trimming pared 7 bases from V and 6 bases from J, leaving 12 bases between. This CDR3 is built from 12 residues. The chain's CDR3 is CASNKRGSEAFF. CDR3 DNA: TGTGCCAGCAACAAAAGGGGTTCTGAAGCTTTCTTT. Combining the CDR3 with reference TRBV2 and TRBJ1-1 gives the whole variable domain EPEVTQTPSHQVTQMGQEVILRCVPISNHLYFYWYRQILGQKVEFLVSFYNNEISEKSEIFDDQFSVERPDGSNFTLKIRSTKLEDSAMYFCASNKRGSEAFFGQGTRLTVV.

This clonotype was detected ten times or more. This chain connects TRBV28 to TRBJ2-3; 9 positions match TRBD1. The V and J ends lost 4 bases and 3 bases, in that order; junction bases with no gene match: 11. CDR1 and CDR2 (germline): MDHEN, SYDVKM. The CDR3 contains 17 residues. DNA for the CDR3: TGTGCCAGCAGTTGGATGGCCGGGACAGGGCGAACAGATACGCAGTATTTT. This codes for CASSWMAGTGRTDTQYF.

V is TRBV29-1 and J is TRBJ1-2; maybe TRBD1 (6 bases). CDR3 length: 16 amino acids. Trimming left V 3 bases short and J 2 bases short, with 19 bases between. Germline V CDR1 and CDR2: SQVTM, ANQGSEA. CDR3 coding DNA: TGCAGCGTTGAGGCACCTGGGACAACCAAGAACTATGGCTACACCTTC. Residues: CSVEAPGTTKNYGYTF. The variable domain in full, with the rest retrieved from reference TRBV29-1 and TRBJ1-2, is SAVISQKPSRDICQRGTSLTIQCQVDSQVTMMFWYRQQPGQSLTLIATANQGSEATYESGFVIDKFPISRPNLTFSTLTVSNMSPEDSSIYLCSVEAPGTTKNYGYTFGSGTRLTVV.

This sequence joins TRBV28 and TRBJ2-7; weak D call: TRBD2 (6 bases). Germline values: CDR1 MDHEN, CDR2 SYDVKM. V lost 5 bases to trimming and J lost 6 bases, with 14 bases between them. The length of the CDR3 is 13 residues. This chain's CDR3 is CASSKGLVGEQYF. The CDR3, as DNA: TGTGCCAGCAGTAAGGGACTCGTCGGCGAGCAGTACTTC.

This rearrangement joins TRBV28 to TRBJ2-3; 8 nucleotides align to TRBD1. The junction had 12 bases not matched to a gene; V was cut back by 3 bases and J by 4 bases. Germline V gene data show CDR1 as MDHEN and CDR2 as SYDVKM. The length of the CDR3 is 17 residues. For the CDR3, the DNA is TGTGCCAGCAGTTTTTGGATGGCAGGGGGCATGGCAGATACGCAGTATTTT. Its translation is CASSFWMAGGMADTQYF.

The chain employs TRBV5-1 and TRBJ1-1; no clear D gene. V was cut by 4 bases and J by 6 bases, with 13 bases left in between. The CDR3 is 13 amino acids. Germline lookup yields CDR1 SGHRS and CDR2 YFSETQ. Here the CDR3 DNA reads TGCGCCAGCAGCCGGACGGTGGCCGCTGAAGCTTTCTTT. Residues: CASSRTVAAEAFF.

The sample holds a few counts of this clonotype. The chain carries TRBV28 and TRBJ2-5; D ambiguous. This CDR3 region has 15 residues. V was shortened by 6 bases and J by 5 bases, with 19 bases between the two germline ends. CDR1 and CDR2 from the germline V gene are MDHEN and SYDVKM. CDR3 DNA sequence: TGTGCCAGCAGGGGGAATATGGCCGCGGTGGAGACCCAGTACTTC. It is translated as CASRGNMAAVETQYF.

Worth noting for this clonotype: At one end, the junction sequence differs from germline, possibly due to a read error. The V and J genes are TRBV20-1 and TRBJ2-7; 8 nucleotides align to TRBD1. CDR1 and CDR2 (germline): DFQATT, SNEGSKA (reference sequence). The CDR3 contains 12 residues. The CDR3 sequence: CGAYDRGDEQYF. DNA of the CDR3: TGCGGTGCTTACGACAGGGGCGACGAGCAGTACTTC.

CDR3 bases: TGCAGTGCTAGAGATCTCGCGGAGAGCCGGTACGAGCAGTACTTC. It translates to CSARDLAESRYEQYF. The chain carries TRBV20-1 and TRBJ2-7, with unresolved D. Germline CDR1 DFQATT, CDR2 SNEGSKA (reference sequence). Between the trimmed V and J ends, which lost 0 bases and 4 bases, there was a span of 16 bases. The CDR3 consists of 15 residues.

The chain is built from TRBV6-6 and TRBJ2-5; 9 bases fit TRBD1. CDR1 MNHNY and CDR2 SVGAGI come from the germline V gene (reference sequence). Trimming cost V 5 bases and J 4 bases; bases outside gene matches: 2. The CDR3 extends over 13 amino acids. The CDR3 DNA reads as TGTGCCAGCAGTGGGACAGGGCCAGAGACCCAGTACTTC. This sequence encodes CASSGTGPETQYF.

The table lists this clonotype with a few counts. The chain is built from TRBV5-1 and TRBJ2-5; no clear D. V was cut by 0 bases and J by 3 bases, with 6 bases left in between. The CDR3 extends over 13 amino acids. CDR1 is SGHRS and CDR2 is YFSETQ in the germline V gene. In nucleotides, the CDR3 is TGCGCCAGCAGCTTGGCCCTCGAAGAGACCCAGTACTTC. Translating gives CASSLALEETQYF.